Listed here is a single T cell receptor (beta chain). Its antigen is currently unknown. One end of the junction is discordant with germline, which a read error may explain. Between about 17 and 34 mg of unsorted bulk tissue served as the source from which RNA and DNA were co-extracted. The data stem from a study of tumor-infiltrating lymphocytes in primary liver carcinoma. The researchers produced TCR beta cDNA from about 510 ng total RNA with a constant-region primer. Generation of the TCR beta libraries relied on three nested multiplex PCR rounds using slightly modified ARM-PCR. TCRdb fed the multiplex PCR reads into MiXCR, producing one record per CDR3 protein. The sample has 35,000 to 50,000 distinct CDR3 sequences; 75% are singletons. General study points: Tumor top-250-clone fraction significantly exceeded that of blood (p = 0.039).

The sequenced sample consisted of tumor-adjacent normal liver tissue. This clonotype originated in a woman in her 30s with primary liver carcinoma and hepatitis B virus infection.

The chain's CDR3 is CASTLGGTWNERFF. The CDR3 DNA reads TGTGCCAGCACTCTCGGGGGAACGTGGAATGAGCGGTTCTTC. The genes are TRBV11-2 and TRBJ2-1; weak D call: TRBD2 (6 bases). This CDR3 is built from 14 residues. Germline V CDR1 and CDR2: SGHAT, FQNNGV.